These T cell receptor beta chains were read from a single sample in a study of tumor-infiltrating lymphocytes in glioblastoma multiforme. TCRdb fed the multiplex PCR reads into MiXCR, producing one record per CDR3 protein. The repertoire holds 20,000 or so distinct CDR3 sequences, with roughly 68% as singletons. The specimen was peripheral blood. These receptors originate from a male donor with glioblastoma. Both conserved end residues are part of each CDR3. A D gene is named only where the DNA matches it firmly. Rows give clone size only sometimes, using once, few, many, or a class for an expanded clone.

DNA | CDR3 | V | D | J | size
TGTGCCAGCAGCACTATTCAACGGACAGGGGGCCCTATACGGGGGCAGTACTTC | CASSTIQRTGGPIRGQYF | TRBV11-2 | TRBD1 | TRBJ2-7 | once
TGTGCCAGCAGCTTAGTACAGGGGCAGACGCAGTATTTT | CASSLVQGQTQYF | TRBV11-2 | TRBD1 | TRBJ2-3 | .
TGTGCCAGCAGCTTATGGACTCCTAATCAGCCCCAGCAGTTT | CASSLWTPNQPQQF | TRBV7-3 | . | TRBJ1-5 | .
TGCAGTGCTAGATCCTCTCGGGGGGAGGATTCCTACGAGCAGTACTTC | CSARSSRGEDSYEQYF | TRBV20-1 | TRBD2 | TRBJ2-7 | many
TGTCCCAGCAGCCTAGAGGTAGCGGGCCGATCCTACAATGAGCAGTTCTTT | CPSSLEVAGRSYNEQFF | TRBV11-1 | TRBD2 | TRBJ2-1 | .
TGTGCCAGCAGGGACTTAGCGGGGGGGCCCAATGAGCAGTTCTTC | CASRDLAGGPNEQFF | TRBV6-5 | TRBD2 | TRBJ2-1 | once
TGTGCCAGCAGTGGATTGTGGCAGGATGGCTACACCTTC | CASSGLWQDGYTF | TRBV25-1 | . | TRBJ1-2 | few
TGCGCCAGCAGCAGGGGACCCGGCGGGGAGACCCAGTACTTC | CASSRGPGGETQYF | TRBV5-1 | . | TRBJ2-5 | few
TGTGCCAGCAGTGCCAGCGCACAACAGACCCAGTACTTC | CASSASAQQTQYF | TRBV11-2 | . | TRBJ2-5 | .
TGTGCCAGCAGTTTAATGGGTACCTCCTACGAGCAGTACTTC | CASSLMGTSYEQYF | TRBV28 | . | TRBJ2-7 | many
TGTGCCAGCAGTTACGGGGGTTTGTATGAGCAGTTCTTC | CASSYGGLYEQFF | TRBV6-2/TRBV6-3 | . | TRBJ2-1 | many
TGCAGCGCTGAAACAGGGGGAGTCACTGAAGCTTTCTTT | CSAETGGVTEAFF | TRBV29-1 | TRBD1 | TRBJ1-1 | .
TGTGCCAGCAGTTTATTGCCCAGCGGGAAGGAACAGTTCTTC | CASSLLPSGKEQFF | TRBV28 | TRBD2 | TRBJ2-1 | .
TGTGCCAGCAGTGGGGGTCTGAACACTGGAGCTTTCTTT | CASSGGLNTGAFF | TRBV28 | . | TRBJ1-1 | .
TGTGCCAGCAGCGTTACAGGGGCGGTATCTTTCTTT | CASSVTGAVSFF | TRBV11-2 | TRBD1 | TRBJ1-1 | .
TGTGCCAGTACCCTGGGGTCTAGCGGGAGGTACGAGCAGTACTTC | CASTLGSSGRYEQYF | TRBV19 | TRBD2 | TRBJ2-7 | .
TGTGCCAGCAGTGGGGGGCTAGCGGTCTCCTACGAGCAGTACTTC | CASSGGLAVSYEQYF | TRBV28 | . | TRBJ2-7 | few
TGTGCCAGCAGTTTGAGACCCCAGGGGTACATGAACACTGAAGCTTTCTTT | CASSLRPQGYMNTEAFF | TRBV12-3/TRBV12-4 | . | TRBJ1-1 | .
TGCGCCAGCAGCTTGGGGCGGGTCAACTTGAACACCGGGGAGCTGTTTTTT | CASSLGRVNLNTGELFF | TRBV5-1 | . | TRBJ2-2 | few
TGCAGCGTTCATCAGAATGACTACACCTTC | CSVHQNDYTF | TRBV29-1 | . | TRBJ1-2 | .
TGTGCCAGCAGTTTATGGACAGACTACGAGCAGTACTTC | CASSLWTDYEQYF | TRBV7-2 | . | TRBJ2-7 | .
TGCAGCGTTGAATGGTTCGGGTATGAGCAGTTCTTC | CSVEWFGYEQFF | TRBV29-1 | . | TRBJ2-1 | many
TGTGCCAGCAGCTTAGAGCTAGCGGAGACGAGCTCCTACAATGAGCAGTTCTTC | CASSLELAETSSYNEQFF | TRBV11-2 | TRBD2 | TRBJ2-1 | many
TGCAGCGTTGATAGGGGGCGAGGTGGTCTCTACAACGAGCAGTTCTTC | CSVDRGRGGLYNEQFF | TRBV29-1 | TRBD1 | TRBJ2-1 | .